The clone carrying this T cell receptor (beta chain) was seen many times. These data come from a study of T cells in Graves' hyperthyroidism and ophthalmopathy. The CDR3 totals 15 residues. CDR1 SGHRS and CDR2 YFSETQ come from the germline V gene. V was shortened by 4 bases and J by 5 bases, with 18 bases between the two germline ends. Using RNA transcripts as the source, TCR beta CDR3 regions were amplified. Carried out on the TCR CDR3, a first-round RT-PCR used the HTBI primer set. One entry per CDR3 protein results from TCRdb running MiXCR on the multiplex PCR reads. This table has hundreds of thousands of distinct CDR3 sequences, roughly 40% appearing once.

Sequenced sample: blood. The chain employs TRBV5-1 and TRBJ1-1; D is unclear. The receptor was derived from a man younger than 35 with Graves' hyperthyroidism. DNA for the CDR3: TGCGCCAGCAGCGAAAGACATTTCGGGGAGACTGAAGCTTTCTTT. It yields the protein CASSERHFGETEAFF.